Here is one TCR beta chain with its context. What it recognizes is unknown. The sample is drawn from a study of shared clonotypes between healthy human individuals. Measured with immunoSEQ multiplex PCR; TCRdb has only the in-frame clones, and not every one. The sample lists 2,500,000 or so clones, roughly 92% occurring once. Germline assignment: CDR1 LGHNA and CDR2 YSLEER. V lost 0 bases and J lost 6, with 13 bases in between. The CDR3 totals 15 residues. Whole-study findings and limits: Some clonotypes were shared by all four sorted-subset donors, while others were not shared. The non-shared ones had lower generation probabilities than the shared ones.

The TCR sequence derives from a young man in good health. The chain carries TRBV4-3 and TRBJ2-3, with a weak D call TRBD2 (6 bases). Source material: naive CD4+ T cells sorted from blood. Noted subset: CD45RA+ positively selected. DNA for the CDR3: TGCGCCAGCAGCCAAGATGCTGTAGCGGTGGATACGCAGTATTTT. Residues: CASSQDAVAVDTQYF.